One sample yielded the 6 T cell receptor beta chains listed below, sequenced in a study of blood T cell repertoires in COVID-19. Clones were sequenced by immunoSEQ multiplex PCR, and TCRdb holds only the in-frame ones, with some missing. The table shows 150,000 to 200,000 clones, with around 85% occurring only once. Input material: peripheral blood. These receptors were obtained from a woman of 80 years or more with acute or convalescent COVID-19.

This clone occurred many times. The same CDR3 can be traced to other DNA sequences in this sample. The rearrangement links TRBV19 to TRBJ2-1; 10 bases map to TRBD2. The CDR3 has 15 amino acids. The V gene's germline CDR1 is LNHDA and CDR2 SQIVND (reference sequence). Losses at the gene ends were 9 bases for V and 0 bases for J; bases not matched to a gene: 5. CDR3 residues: CASRTSGPSYNEQFF. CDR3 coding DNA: TGTGCCAGCCGGACTAGCGGTCCCTCCTACAATGAGCAGTTCTTC. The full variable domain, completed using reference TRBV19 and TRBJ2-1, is DGGITQSPKYLFRKEGQNVTLSCEQNLNHDAMYWYRQDPGQGLRLIYYSQIVNDFQKGDIAEGYSVSREKKESFPLTVTSAQKNPTAFYLCASRTSGPSYNEQFFGPGTRLTVL.

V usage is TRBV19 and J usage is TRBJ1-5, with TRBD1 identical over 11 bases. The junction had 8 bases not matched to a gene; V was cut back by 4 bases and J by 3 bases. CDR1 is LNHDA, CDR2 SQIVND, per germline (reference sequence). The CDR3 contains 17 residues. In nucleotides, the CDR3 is TGTGCCAGTAGTACGTCAGGGACAGGGGGGTTCAATCAGCCCCAGCATTTT. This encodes CASSTSGTGGFNQPQHF.

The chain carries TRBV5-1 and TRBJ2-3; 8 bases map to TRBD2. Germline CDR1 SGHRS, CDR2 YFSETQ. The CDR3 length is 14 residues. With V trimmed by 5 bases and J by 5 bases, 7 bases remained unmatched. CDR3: CASRRSLAGDTQYF. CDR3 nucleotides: TGCGCCAGCAGAAGGTCGCTAGCGGGAGATACGCAGTATTTT. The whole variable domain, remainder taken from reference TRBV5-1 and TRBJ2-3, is KAGVTQTPRYLIKTRGQQVTLSCSPISGHRSVSWYQQTPGQGLQFLFEYFSETQRNKGNFPGRFSGRQFSNSRSEMNVSTLELGDSALYLCASRRSLAGDTQYFGPGTRLTVL.

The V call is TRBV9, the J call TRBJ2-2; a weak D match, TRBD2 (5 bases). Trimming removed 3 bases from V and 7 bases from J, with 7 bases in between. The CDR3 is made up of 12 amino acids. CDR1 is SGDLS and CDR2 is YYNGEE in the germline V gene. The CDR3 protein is CASSARGGELFF. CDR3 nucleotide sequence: TGTGCCAGCAGCGCCCGGGGCGGGGAGCTGTTTTTT.

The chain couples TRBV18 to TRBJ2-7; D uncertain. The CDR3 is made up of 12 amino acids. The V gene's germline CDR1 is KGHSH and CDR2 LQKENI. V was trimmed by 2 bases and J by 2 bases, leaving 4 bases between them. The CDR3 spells CASSPGPYEQYF. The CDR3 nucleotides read TGTGCCAGCTCACCAGGGCCCTACGAGCAGTACTTC.

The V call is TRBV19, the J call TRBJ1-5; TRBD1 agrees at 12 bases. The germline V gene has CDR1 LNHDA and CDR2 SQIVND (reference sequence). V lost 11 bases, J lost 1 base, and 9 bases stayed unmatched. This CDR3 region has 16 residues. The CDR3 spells CALGGQGAQSNQPQHF. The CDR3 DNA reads TGTGCCCTCGGGGGACAGGGGGCTCAAAGCAATCAGCCCCAGCATTTT. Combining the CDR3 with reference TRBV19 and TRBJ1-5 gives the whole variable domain DGGITQSPKYLFRKEGQNVTLSCEQNLNHDAMYWYRQDPGQGLRLIYYSQIVNDFQKGDIAEGYSVSREKKESFPLTVTSAQKNPTAFYLCALGGQGAQSNQPQHFGDGTRLSIL.